These T cell receptor beta chains were read from a single sample in a study of cytomegalovirus exposure and HLA in healthy donors. The protocol was immunoSEQ multiplex PCR, while the TCRdb copy is restricted to in-frame clones and leaves out a portion. The sample lists about 160,000 clones, about 76% occurring once. The specimen was PBMCs. Receptor source: a female donor in good health and CMV-seronegative. CDR3s include the opening cysteine and the closing phenylalanine or tryptophan. Fields, in order: J gene, clone size, CDR3 length, D gene, V gene, CDR3 DNA, CDR3 protein. D genes are given only for firm matches. A clone size is listed for some rows: how often the clone was seen (once, few, many), or a class if it is expanded.

J gene: TRBJ2-1
clone size: .
CDR3 length: 16
D gene: TRBD2
V gene: TRBV7-2
CDR3 DNA: TGTGCCAGCAGCTTAGAACTAGCGGGAGGTTCAAATGAGCAGTTCTTC
CDR3 protein: CASSLELAGGSNEQFF

J gene: TRBJ2-7
clone size: .
CDR3 length: 12
D gene: .
V gene: TRBV28
CDR3 DNA: TGTGCCAGCAGCGGACTGTACTACGAGCAGTACTTC
CDR3 protein: CASSGLYYEQYF

J gene: TRBJ2-2
clone size: many
CDR3 length: 16
D gene: TRBD1
V gene: TRBV4-1
CDR3 DNA: TGCGCCAGCAGCCAAGTGGGACAGGGCAAGGCCGGGGAGCTGTTTTTT
CDR3 protein: CASSQVGQGKAGELFF

J gene: TRBJ1-2
clone size: once
CDR3 length: 14
D gene: .
V gene: TRBV6-6
CDR3 DNA: TGTGCCAGCAGAAGGACTCCGGGGGACTATGGCTACACCTTC
CDR3 protein: CASRRTPGDYGYTF

J gene: TRBJ2-1
clone size: .
CDR3 length: 16
D gene: .
V gene: TRBV2
CDR3 DNA: TGTGCCAGCAGTGAAGGGGCGGGACCGTCCTACAATGAGCAGTTCTTC
CDR3 protein: CASSEGAGPSYNEQFF

J gene: TRBJ2-1
clone size: .
CDR3 length: 16
D gene: TRBD1
V gene: TRBV19
CDR3 DNA: TGTGCCAGTAGCGAACGACAGGGGGGGTATTTCAATGAGCAGTTCTTC
CDR3 protein: CASSERQGGYFNEQFF

J gene: TRBJ2-3
clone size: .
CDR3 length: 19
D gene: .
V gene: TRBV28
CDR3 DNA: TGTGCCAGCAGTTCGGCCCGGTTCTTGAGGGAGGAACCAACAGATACGCAGTATTTT
CDR3 protein: CASSSARFLREEPTDTQYF

J gene: TRBJ1-2
clone size: .
CDR3 length: 15
D gene: TRBD1
V gene: TRBV19
CDR3 DNA: TGTGCCAGTAGTCCAACGACAGGGAACAACTATGGCTACACCTTC
CDR3 protein: CASSPTTGNNYGYTF

J gene: TRBJ1-1
clone size: .
CDR3 length: 13
D gene: .
V gene: TRBV11-3
CDR3 DNA: TGTGCCAGCAGCATTTCAGGGAACACTGAAGCTTTCTTT
CDR3 protein: CASSISGNTEAFF

J gene: TRBJ2-1
clone size: .
CDR3 length: 15
D gene: TRBD2
V gene: TRBV9
CDR3 DNA: TGTGCCAGCAGCGGAGCAACTAGCGGGAGGCTTGAGCAGTTCTTC
CDR3 protein: CASSGATSGRLEQFF

J gene: TRBJ2-3
clone size: .
CDR3 length: 17
D gene: TRBD2
V gene: TRBV28
CDR3 DNA: TGTGCCAGCAGTCCGGACGCTAGCGGGAGACCAACAGATACGCAGTATTTT
CDR3 protein: CASSPDASGRPTDTQYF

J gene: TRBJ2-5
clone size: .
CDR3 length: 15
D gene: TRBD2
V gene: TRBV19
CDR3 DNA: TGTGCCAGTAGTACCGCGGGGGGCCCCCAAGAGACCCAGTACTTC
CDR3 protein: CASSTAGGPQETQYF

J gene: TRBJ1-2
clone size: .
CDR3 length: 14
D gene: .
V gene: TRBV6-5
CDR3 DNA: TGTGCCAGCAGCCGCCAACGGTCCGGCTATGGCTACACCTTC
CDR3 protein: CASSRQRSGYGYTF

J gene: TRBJ2-3
clone size: .
CDR3 length: 14
D gene: .
V gene: TRBV5-1
CDR3 DNA: TGCGCCAGCCTAGAGGACTCTAGCACAGATACGCAGTATTTT
CDR3 protein: CASLEDSSTDTQYF

J gene: TRBJ1-5
clone size: .
CDR3 length: 19
D gene: TRBD1
V gene: TRBV19
CDR3 DNA: TGTGCCAGTAGCGATTACGGGGACAGGGGCTTTCATAGCAATCAGCCCCAGCATTTT
CDR3 protein: CASSDYGDRGFHSNQPQHF

J gene: TRBJ1-3
clone size: .
CDR3 length: 14
D gene: .
V gene: TRBV5-1
CDR3 DNA: TGCGCCAGCAGCCTGACAGGTACAGGAAACACCATATATTTT
CDR3 protein: CASSLTGTGNTIYF

J gene: TRBJ2-1
clone size: .
CDR3 length: 17
D gene: .
V gene: TRBV5-6
CDR3 DNA: TGTGCCAGCAGCTTGGCCATGGGTAGGAGCTCCTACAATGAGCAGTTCTTC
CDR3 protein: CASSLAMGRSSYNEQFF

J gene: TRBJ2-7
clone size: .
CDR3 length: 15
D gene: TRBD2
V gene: TRBV5-4
CDR3 DNA: TGTGCCAGCAGCTTGGCTAGCGGGCCCTCCTACGAGCAGTACTTC
CDR3 protein: CASSLASGPSYEQYF

J gene: TRBJ1-2
clone size: .
CDR3 length: 15
D gene: TRBD1
V gene: TRBV7-9
CDR3 DNA: TGTGCCAGCAGCTTCCCGGGACAGGGGAACTATGGCTACACCTTC
CDR3 protein: CASSFPGQGNYGYTF

J gene: TRBJ2-6
clone size: .
CDR3 length: 16
D gene: TRBD2
V gene: TRBV27
CDR3 DNA: TGTGCCAGCAGCCCGCAGCGGGGCTCTGGGGCCAACGTCCTGACTTTC
CDR3 protein: CASSPQRGSGANVLTF

J gene: TRBJ1-6
clone size: .
CDR3 length: 19
D gene: .
V gene: TRBV4-1
CDR3 DNA: TGCGCCAGCAGCCGTGCTAGGGGGTCCTTAAGCTCCTATAATTCACCCCTCCACTTT
CDR3 protein: CASSRARGSLSSYNSPLHF

J gene: TRBJ1-4
clone size: few
CDR3 length: 15
D gene: .
V gene: TRBV11-2
CDR3 DNA: TGTGCCAGCAGCTTTGGCACAGGGATAAATGAAAAACTGTTTTTT
CDR3 protein: CASSFGTGINEKLFF

J gene: TRBJ1-2
clone size: .
CDR3 length: 13
D gene: TRBD1
V gene: TRBV6-6
CDR3 DNA: TGTGCCAGCAGTTACTCGACAGGGTCCGGCTACACCTTC
CDR3 protein: CASSYSTGSGYTF

J gene: TRBJ1-1
clone size: .
CDR3 length: 13
D gene: .
V gene: TRBV27
CDR3 DNA: TGTGCCAGCAGTTTTTCGGTGAACACTGAAGCTTTCTTT
CDR3 protein: CASSFSVNTEAFF

J gene: TRBJ2-3
clone size: .
CDR3 length: 13
D gene: TRBD2
V gene: TRBV7-2
CDR3 DNA: TGTGCCATGGGACTAGTCTATCAAGATACGCAGTATTTT
CDR3 protein: CAMGLVYQDTQYF

J gene: TRBJ2-7
clone size: few
CDR3 length: 18
D gene: TRBD2
V gene: TRBV4-2
CDR3 DNA: TGTGCCAGCAGCCAGGGCCCCGGGACTAGCGGAGGCTTCTACGAGCAGTACTTC
CDR3 protein: CASSQGPGTSGGFYEQYF

J gene: TRBJ2-7
clone size: few
CDR3 length: 13
D gene: TRBD1
V gene: TRBV11-1
CDR3 DNA: TGTGCCAGCAGATATTCAGGGGGCCACGAGCAGTACTTC
CDR3 protein: CASRYSGGHEQYF

J gene: TRBJ1-5
clone size: .
CDR3 length: 17
D gene: TRBD1
V gene: TRBV5-1
CDR3 DNA: TGCGCCAGCAGTTTGGGGACAGGGGCCGCGGGAAATCAGCCCCAGCATTTT
CDR3 protein: CASSLGTGAAGNQPQHF

J gene: TRBJ2-3
clone size: few
CDR3 length: 14
D gene: .
V gene: TRBV5-4
CDR3 DNA: TGTGCCAGCAGTCGGAGGAATGTTTTAGATACGCAGTATTTT
CDR3 protein: CASSRRNVLDTQYF

J gene: TRBJ2-1
clone size: few
CDR3 length: 16
D gene: .
V gene: TRBV30
CDR3 DNA: TGTGCCTGGAGTGGGGGGCGAGGGGTCTCCTACAATGAGCAGTTCTTC
CDR3 protein: CAWSGGRGVSYNEQFF

J gene: TRBJ1-5
clone size: .
CDR3 length: 15
D gene: .
V gene: TRBV5-6
CDR3 DNA: TGTGCCAGCAGCCCTCGACAGACTAGCAATCAGCCCCAGCATTTT
CDR3 protein: CASSPRQTSNQPQHF